This T cell receptor (beta chain) stems from a study of CD8 T cells in Susac syndrome. Sequencing of TCR beta, carried out with a high-throughput approach, was applied to CD8+ and CD4+ T cells from the blood. With random hexamers, reverse transcription was performed on about 0.5 to 1 ug of RNA. Using its own MiXCR run on the immunoSEQ multiplex PCR reads, TCRdb lists one record per CDR3 protein. The repertoire holds around 230,000 distinct CDR3 sequences, with almost 97% as singletons. Germline-derived CDR1 and CDR2 are SQVTM and ANQGSEA. Trimming at V came to 7 bases and at J to 0 bases, leaving 5 bases not matched to a gene. CDR3 length: 13 amino acids.

V gene TRBV29-1 combines with J gene TRBJ1-1; 7 bases fit TRBD1. The receptor was isolated from a human donor with Susac syndrome. Input material: CD4+ T cells from PBMCs. CDR3 nucleotide sequence: TGCAGCGCCCAAGGACAGGTGAACACTGAAGCTTTCTTT. Its translation is CSAQGQVNTEAFF.